This TCR beta chain was found in a study of Ad26.COV2.S vaccination and SARS-CoV-2 variants. Across the study: Sample donor was a member of the COV1001 Ad26.COV2.S trial arm. Ad26.COV2.S given intramuscularly, once or twice 56 days apart. Broader study findings: Reportedly, spike-specific CD8+ and CD4+ T cell responses achieved substantial breadth once vaccination had taken place.

TCRdb's table, derived via immunoSEQ multiplex PCR, lists solely in-frame clones and lacks some. The sample yields hundreds of thousands of clones, 89% seen once. Stated treatment: some 20 received Ad26.COV2.S at low or high dose, single or two shots; five or six received placebo; per-sample allocation not given. Specimen acquisition occurred on day 63 following the initial vaccine or placebo injection. In the vaccine, an Ad26 vector expressed the SARS-CoV-2 spike of the Wuhan strain. V was clipped by 5 bases and J by 4 bases; unmatched bases: 9. Germline assignment: CDR1 MGHDK and CDR2 SYGVNS. This CDR3 contains 16 residues. Comments on this clone: Its matching antigen is unknown.

This receptor was taken from a person between 18 and 65 years old who received the Ad26.COV2.S COVID-19 vaccine or a placebo. The V and J genes are TRBV25-1 and TRBJ2-3, with 10 bases identical to TRBD2. The input for sequencing was peripheral blood, taken in a trial of Ad26.COV2.S vaccine versus placebo. As DNA, the CDR3 is TGTGCCAGCAGTTCTGATAGCGGGAGGTCCCCAGATACGCAGTATTTT. Amino acid sequence: CASSSDSGRSPDTQYF.